The text below deals with one T cell receptor (beta chain). The data belong to a study of blood T cell repertoires in COVID-19. For the study at large: Both acute and convalescent COVID-19 samples were obtained from the United States, Italy and Spain. The analysed material was cDNA or gDNA that came from T cells, B-cell-depleted T cells, or PBMCs.

Per the authors' pipeline: Amplification from reference gene primers served as the basis for estimated nucleated cell counts. Generated by immunoSEQ multiplex PCR, the TCRdb table keeps only in-frame clones and is missing some. V, J and clone size are taken as reported in that table, and D and trimming were inferred from the DNA itself. The sample contains some 76,000 clones, roughly 90% of which appear only once. Specimen: peripheral blood. The receptor was derived from a man in his sixties with acute or convalescent COVID-19.

The CDR3 protein is CASSLGQGTTYEQYF. In nucleotides, the CDR3 is TGCGCCAGCAGCTTGGGACAGGGGACCACCTACGAGCAGTACTTC. The chain is built from TRBV5-1 and TRBJ2-7; TRBD1 agrees at 8 bases. CDR3 length: 15 residues. V trimming: 0 bases; J trimming: 2 bases; junction bases outside the gene matches: 4. CDR1 SGHRS and CDR2 YFSETQ come from the germline V gene.